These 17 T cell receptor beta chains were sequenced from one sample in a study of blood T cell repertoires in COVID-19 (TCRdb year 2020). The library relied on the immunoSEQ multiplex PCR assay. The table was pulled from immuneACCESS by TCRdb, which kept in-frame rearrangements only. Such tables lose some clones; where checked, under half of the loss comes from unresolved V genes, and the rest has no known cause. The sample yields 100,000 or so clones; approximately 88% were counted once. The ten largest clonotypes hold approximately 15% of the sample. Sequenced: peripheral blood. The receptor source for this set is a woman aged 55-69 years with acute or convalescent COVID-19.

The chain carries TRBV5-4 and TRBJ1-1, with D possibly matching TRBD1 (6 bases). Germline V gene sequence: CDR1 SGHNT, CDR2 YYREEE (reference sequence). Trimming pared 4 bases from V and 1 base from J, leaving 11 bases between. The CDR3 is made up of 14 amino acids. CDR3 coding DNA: TGTGCCAGCAGCGTACCGGGACAGAACACTGAAGCTTTCTTT. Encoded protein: CASSVPGQNTEAFF.

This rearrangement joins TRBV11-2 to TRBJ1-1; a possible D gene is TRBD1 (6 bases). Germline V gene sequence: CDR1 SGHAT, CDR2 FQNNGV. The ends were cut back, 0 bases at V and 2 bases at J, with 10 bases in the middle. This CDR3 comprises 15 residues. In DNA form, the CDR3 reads TGTGCCAGCAGCTTAGATGGGGGCGGTAACACTGAAGCTTTCTTT. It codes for CASSLDGGGNTEAFF.

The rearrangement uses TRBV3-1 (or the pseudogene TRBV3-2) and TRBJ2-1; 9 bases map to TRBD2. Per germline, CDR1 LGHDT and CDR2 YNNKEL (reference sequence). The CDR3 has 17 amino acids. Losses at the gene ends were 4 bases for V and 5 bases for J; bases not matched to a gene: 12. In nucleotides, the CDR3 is TGTGCCAGCAGCCTATGTGGGGCGGGGGGGCATGACAATGAGCAGTTCTTC. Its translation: CASSLCGAGGHDNEQFF.

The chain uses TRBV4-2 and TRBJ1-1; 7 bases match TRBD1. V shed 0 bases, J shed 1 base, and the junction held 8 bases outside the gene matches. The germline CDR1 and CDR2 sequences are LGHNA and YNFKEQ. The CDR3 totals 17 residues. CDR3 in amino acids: CASSQEGGGQRNTEAFF. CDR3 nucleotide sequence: TGTGCCAGCAGCCAAGAGGGTGGGGGACAGCGGAACACTGAAGCTTTCTTT.

In DNA form, the CDR3 reads TGTGCCAGCAGACCCGGGACAGGGGAGGAAAAACTGTTTTTT. Translated: CASRPGTGEEKLFF. The chain has TRBV6-5 and TRBJ1-4; 10 bases map to TRBD1. Germline-derived CDR1 and CDR2 are MNHEY and SVGAGI. This CDR3 region has 14 residues. The junction had 6 bases not matched to a gene; V was cut back by 6 bases and J by 8 bases.

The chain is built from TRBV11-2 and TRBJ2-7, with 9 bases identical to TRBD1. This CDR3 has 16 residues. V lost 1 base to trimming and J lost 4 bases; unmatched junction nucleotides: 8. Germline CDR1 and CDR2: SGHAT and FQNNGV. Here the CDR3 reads CASSLVSGQGTYEQYF. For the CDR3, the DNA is TGTGCCAGCAGCTTAGTGTCCGGACAGGGGACATACGAGCAGTACTTC.

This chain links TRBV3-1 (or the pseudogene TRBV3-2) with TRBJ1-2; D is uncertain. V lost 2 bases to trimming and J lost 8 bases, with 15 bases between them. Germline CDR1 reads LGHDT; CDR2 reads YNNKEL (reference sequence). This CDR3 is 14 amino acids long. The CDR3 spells CASSQFSGSGGYTF. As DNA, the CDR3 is TGTGCCAGCAGCCAATTTTCAGGCTCGGGGGGCTACACCTTC.

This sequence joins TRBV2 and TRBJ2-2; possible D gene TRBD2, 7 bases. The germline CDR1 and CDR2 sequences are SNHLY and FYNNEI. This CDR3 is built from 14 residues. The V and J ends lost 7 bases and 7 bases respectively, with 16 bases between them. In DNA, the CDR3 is TGTGCCAGCATGTGGGGGGGCGGCAACGGGGAGCTGTTTTTT. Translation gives CASMWGGGNGELFF.

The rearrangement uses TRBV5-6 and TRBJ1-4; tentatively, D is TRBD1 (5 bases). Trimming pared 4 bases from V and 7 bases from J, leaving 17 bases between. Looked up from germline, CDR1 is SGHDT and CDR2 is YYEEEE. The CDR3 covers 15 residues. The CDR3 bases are TGTGCCAGCAGCCAAGACTCAGGGATAGGTGAAAAACTGTTTTTT. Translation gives CASSQDSGIGEKLFF.

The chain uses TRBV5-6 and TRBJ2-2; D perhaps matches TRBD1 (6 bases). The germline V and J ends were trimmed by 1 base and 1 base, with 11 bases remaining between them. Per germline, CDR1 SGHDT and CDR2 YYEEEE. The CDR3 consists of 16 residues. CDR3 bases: TGTGCCAGCAGCTTGAAGTTCAGGGGGAACACCGGGGAGCTGTTTTTT. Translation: CASSLKFRGNTGELFF.

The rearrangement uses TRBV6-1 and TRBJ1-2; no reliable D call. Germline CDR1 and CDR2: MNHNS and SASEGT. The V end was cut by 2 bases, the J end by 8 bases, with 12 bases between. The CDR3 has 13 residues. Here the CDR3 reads CASSERESHGYTF. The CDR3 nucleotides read TGTGCCAGCAGTGAACGGGAATCTCACGGCTACACCTTC.

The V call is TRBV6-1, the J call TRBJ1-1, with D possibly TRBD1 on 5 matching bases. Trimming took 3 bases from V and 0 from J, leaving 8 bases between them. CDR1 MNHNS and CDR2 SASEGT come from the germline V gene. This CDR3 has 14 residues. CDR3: CASSDPGLNTEAFF. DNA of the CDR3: TGTGCCAGCAGTGATCCAGGGCTGAACACTGAAGCTTTCTTT.

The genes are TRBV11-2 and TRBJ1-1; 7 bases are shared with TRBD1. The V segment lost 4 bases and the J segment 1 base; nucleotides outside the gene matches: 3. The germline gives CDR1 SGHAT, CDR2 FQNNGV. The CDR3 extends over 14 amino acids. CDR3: CASSYRGGNTEAFF. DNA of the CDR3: TGTGCCAGCAGCTACAGGGGCGGGAACACTGAAGCTTTCTTT.

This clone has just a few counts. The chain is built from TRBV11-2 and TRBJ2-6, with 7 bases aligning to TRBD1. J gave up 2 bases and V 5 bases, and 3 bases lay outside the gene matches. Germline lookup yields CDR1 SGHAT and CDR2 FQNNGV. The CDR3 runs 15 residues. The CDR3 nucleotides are TGTGCCAGCAGCCCCCAGGGGGCTGGGGCCAACGTCCTGACTTTC. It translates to CASSPQGAGANVLTF.

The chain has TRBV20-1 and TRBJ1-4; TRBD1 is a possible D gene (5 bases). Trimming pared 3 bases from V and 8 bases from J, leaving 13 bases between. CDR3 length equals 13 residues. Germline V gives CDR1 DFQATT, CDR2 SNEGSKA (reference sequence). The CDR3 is CSASGRAGEKLFF. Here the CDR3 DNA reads TGCAGTGCTAGTGGCAGGGCCGGGGAAAAACTGTTTTTT.

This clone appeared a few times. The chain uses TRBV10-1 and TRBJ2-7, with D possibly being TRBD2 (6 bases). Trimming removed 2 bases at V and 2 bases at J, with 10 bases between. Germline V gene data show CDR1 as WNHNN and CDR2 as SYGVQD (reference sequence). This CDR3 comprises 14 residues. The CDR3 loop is CASSEGGLTYEQYF. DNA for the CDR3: TGCGCCAGCAGTGAGGGGGGACTGACCTACGAGCAGTACTTC.

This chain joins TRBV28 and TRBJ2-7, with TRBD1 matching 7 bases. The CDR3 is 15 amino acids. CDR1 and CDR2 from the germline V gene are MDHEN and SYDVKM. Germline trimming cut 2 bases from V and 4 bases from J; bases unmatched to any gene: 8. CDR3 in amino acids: CASSLPRQGSYEQYF. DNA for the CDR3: TGTGCCAGCAGTTTACCCCGACAGGGCTCGTACGAGCAGTACTTC.